Reported below is one TCR beta chain. This sample is drawn from a study of T cell responses to AZD1222 COVID-19 vaccine. Losses at the gene ends were 8 bases for V and 3 bases for J; bases not matched to a gene: 4. The CDR3 contains 14 residues. Germline V gene data show CDR1 as MRHNA and CDR2 as SNTAGT. The assay was immunoSEQ multiplex PCR, and TCRdb's table has in-frame clones only and misses some. The repertoire holds 200,000 or so clones, 80% to 95% seen once, with more than 0.8% in the top ten. Sequencing used peripheral blood, obtained 28 days after the second AZD1222 dose. The chain combines TRBV6-4 with TRBJ2-3, with 11 nucleotides matching TRBD1. This clonotype was sampled from an adult who received the AZD1222 COVID-19 vaccine. CDR3 DNA: TGTGCCAGCGCGGACAGGGGGCAAACAGATACGCAGTATTTT. It codes for CASADRGQTDTQYF.